This T cell receptor beta chain was identified during a study of Tregs in tolerant kidney transplant recipients. Study as a whole: Recipient Tregs were stimulated with donor B cells plus IL-2 for 15 to 20 days. After B cell culture, CD4+CD8-CD25+CD127- and CD4+CD8-4-1BB+CD40L- cells were sorted. Activated donor B cells came from 10-day culture on CD40L 3T3 cells.

Study-wide results and caveats: Findings come from small patient numbers and require larger validation.

The assay was immunoSEQ multiplex PCR, and TCRdb's table has in-frame clones only and misses some. Among 9,500 to 11,000 clones, approximately 90% were seen once, and the ten largest hold about 6%. With respect to this clone: Its cognate antigen is unknown.

This CDR3 has 14 residues. CDR1 is SGHDT and CDR2 is YYEEEE in the germline V gene. V was clipped by 1 base and J by 6 bases; unmatched bases: 4. This specimen consisted of Tregs from blood cultured with allogeneic cells, obtained before the transplant. The TCR sequence derives from a human patient who received a combined kidney and bone marrow transplant. The chain is built from TRBV5-6 and TRBJ2-7; 10 nucleotides agree with TRBD2. The CDR3 protein is CASSLSGRVGEQYF. The CDR3 nucleotides are TGTGCCAGCAGCTTGAGCGGGAGGGTGGGCGAGCAGTACTTC.